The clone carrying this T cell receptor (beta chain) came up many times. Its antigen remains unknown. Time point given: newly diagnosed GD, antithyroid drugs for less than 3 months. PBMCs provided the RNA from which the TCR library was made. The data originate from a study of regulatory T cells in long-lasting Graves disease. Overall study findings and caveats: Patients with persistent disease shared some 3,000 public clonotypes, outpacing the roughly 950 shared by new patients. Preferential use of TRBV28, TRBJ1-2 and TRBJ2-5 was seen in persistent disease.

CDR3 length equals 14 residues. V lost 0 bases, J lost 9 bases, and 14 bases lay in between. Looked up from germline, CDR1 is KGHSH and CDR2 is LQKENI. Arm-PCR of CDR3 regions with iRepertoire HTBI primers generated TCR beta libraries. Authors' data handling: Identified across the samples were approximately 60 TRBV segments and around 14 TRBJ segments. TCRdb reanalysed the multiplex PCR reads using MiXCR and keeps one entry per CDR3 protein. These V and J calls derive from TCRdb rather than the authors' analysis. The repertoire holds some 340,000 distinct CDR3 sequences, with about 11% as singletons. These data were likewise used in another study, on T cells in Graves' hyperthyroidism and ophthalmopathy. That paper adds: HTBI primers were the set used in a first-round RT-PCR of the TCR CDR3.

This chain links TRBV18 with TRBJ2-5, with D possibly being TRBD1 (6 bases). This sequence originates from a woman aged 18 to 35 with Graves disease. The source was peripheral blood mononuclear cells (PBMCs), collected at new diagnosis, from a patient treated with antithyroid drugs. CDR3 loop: CASSPPDTRQAQYF. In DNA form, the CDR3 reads TGTGCCAGCTCACCACCAGACACCAGACAGGCCCAGTACTTC. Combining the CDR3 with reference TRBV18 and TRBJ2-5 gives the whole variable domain NAGVMQNPRHLVRRRGQEARLRCSPMKGHSHVYWYRQLPEEGLKFMVYLQKENIIDESGMPKERFSAEFPKEGPSILRIQQVVRGDSAAYFCASSPPDTRQAQYFGPGTRLLVL.